This T cell receptor beta chain was captured in a study of blood T cell repertoires in COVID-19 (dated by TCRdb to about 2020). For the wider study: The collaborator samples originated in the United States, Italy and Spain and spanned the acute and convalescent phases of COVID-19. The sample metadata nearly always contained a de-identified subject ID, COVID-19 status, age in years and sex. The dataset comprised deeply sampled blood TCRbeta repertoires from subjects exposed to, actively infected with, or recovered from COVID-19. Samples came from the ongoing ImmuneRACE study (first 160 participants) plus 1,254 subjects from 6 global collaborators. Where available, HLA class I and class II types were taken from metadata supplied by the sample provider and were not determined by assay-based typing. The repertoires were released in a freely available public database intended as a resource for research on the immune response to SARS-CoV-2. The prospective study material was composed of cDNA or gDNA derived from T cells, B-cell-depleted T cells, or PBMCs. Broader findings and caveats from the paper: The quantity of clinical and demographic metadata differed by source and by participant and was supplied without curation.

In Seattle, one collaborating source enrolled patients while the infection was active and tracked those patients longitudinally over the course of disease. Collaborating institutions collected whole blood in K2EDTA tubes following their own protocols. For TCRbeta analysis, collaborators shipped samples as frozen whole blood, isolated PBMCs, or DNA extracted from either of those sample types. As for this clone: Its binding antigen is unknown. Base-call qualities are not available, and no considerably larger clone is one nucleotide away.

CDR1 and CDR2, per the germline V gene (reference sequence), are SEHNR and FQNEAQ. V ends up 6 bases short and J 1 base short, with an unmatched junction base count of 6. Counted from cysteine to phenylalanine, this CDR3 has 15 amino acids. Left in the record is the CDR3 DNA by itself, 45 bases read in frame from the first base. TCRbeta CDR3 regions were amplified from genomic DNA by means of the immunoSEQ Assay, a bias-controlled multiplex PCR. Per the original workflow: The number of nucleated cells in each sample was estimated from the amplification of reference gene primers within the assay. Sequence reads were collapsed and filtered to measure the absolute abundance of every unique TCRbeta CDR3 rearrangement. For each sample, productive Simpson clonality was calculated as the square root of Simpson's diversity index over productive rearrangements. Entries here come from immuneACCESS through TCRdb and include only in-frame sequences with V and J called. Some clones fail to appear in such tables; in the studies checked, an unresolved V gene covers under half of the shortfall, and the cause of the remainder is unknown. V and J calls and clone size come straight from that table; D and trimming were deduced from the DNA. This sample comprises over 100,000 clones, about nine tenths of them detected only once. 1.5% to 2% of the sample rests with the top ten.

The material sequenced was peripheral blood. The chain joins TRBV7-9 to TRBJ1-1; TRBD1 matches 9 bases in the middle. This TCR derives from a woman in her 50s with COVID-19, enrolled during active disease. The nucleotides are TGTGCCAGCAGAAAACCGACAGGGGGGAACACTGAAGCTTTCTTT. It is translated as CASRKPTGGNTEAFF.